A selection of T cell receptor beta chains follows, all from one sample in a study of Ad26.COV2.S vaccination and SARS-CoV-2 variants. Some clones are missing from TCRdb's copy, which holds only in-frame ones; the method was immunoSEQ multiplex PCR. The sample contains 180,000 or so clones, about 83% of which appear only once. The sequencing used peripheral blood, collected after recovery from COVID-19. Every receptor here comes from a human donor who had recovered from COVID-19. The CDR3 runs from the conserved cysteine through the conserved F or W. The order of the fields is V gene, J gene, CDR3 protein.

V: TRBV19
J: TRBJ2-3
CDR3: CASSIMGSTDTQYF

V: TRBV7-9
J: TRBJ2-5
CDR3: CASSPEPRPAQYF

V: TRBV7-2
J: TRBJ1-2
CDR3: CASSLDSRGSLYGYTF

V: TRBV28
J: TRBJ2-7
CDR3: CASSLFSGGNYEQYF

V: TRBV9
J: TRBJ2-3
CDR3: CASSVTGLSTDTQYF

V: TRBV19
J: TRBJ2-1
CDR3: CASSPKQGPPEFF

V: TRBV13
J: TRBJ2-1
CDR3: CASSPQGGRAYNEQFF

V: TRBV2
J: TRBJ1-6
CDR3: CASSESRKNSPLHF

V: TRBV18
J: TRBJ2-5
CDR3: CASSPGTRALQETQYF

V: TRBV9
J: TRBJ2-1
CDR3: CASSVDPSGGPVDEQFF

V: TRBV6-5
J: TRBJ1-3
CDR3: CASSLDRVNSGNTIYF

V: TRBV7-2
J: TRBJ2-6
CDR3: CASSPHPGANVLTF

V: TRBV3-1/TRBV3-2
J: TRBJ2-7
CDR3: CASSQAGGLAGYEQYF

V: TRBV27
J: TRBJ1-1
CDR3: CASRGEDLGKNTEAFF

V: TRBV4-1
J: TRBJ1-5
CDR3: CASSQEGDQPQHF

V: TRBV9
J: TRBJ2-1
CDR3: CASRGLAGARHNEQFF

V: TRBV5-1
J: TRBJ2-3
CDR3: CASSTNGDTQYF

V: TRBV6-5
J: TRBJ2-1
CDR3: CASSYIAGRGNEQFF

V: TRBV6-5
J: TRBJ1-2
CDR3: CASTSGDPPNYGYTF

V: TRBV2
J: TRBJ1-5
CDR3: CASSKGKDQPQHF

V: TRBV6-1
J: TRBJ1-6
CDR3: CASSDGSRVAPLHF

V: TRBV5-6
J: TRBJ2-2
CDR3: CASSFAGELFF

V: TRBV5-1
J: TRBJ2-1
CDR3: CASRLGHGAYNEQFF

V: TRBV9
J: TRBJ2-1
CDR3: CASSGDRDHNEQFF

V: TRBV7-3
J: TRBJ2-7
CDR3: CASSLGHQSDEQYF

V: TRBV28
J: TRBJ2-7
CDR3: CAARPGPHGYEQYF

V: TRBV27
J: TRBJ2-2
CDR3: CASSLLSHLGNTGELFF

V: TRBV5-4
J: TRBJ2-7
CDR3: CASSPKAGETYEQYF

V: TRBV11-2
J: TRBJ1-5
CDR3: CASSLGGGGGQPQHF

V: TRBV5-4
J: TRBJ2-1
CDR3: CASSLEAETYNEQFF

V: TRBV5-8
J: TRBJ1-5
CDR3: CASSLGRARTQPQHF

V: TRBV4-2
J: TRBJ2-7
CDR3: CASSQDPYERHAYEQYF

V: TRBV21-1
J: TRBJ2-2
CDR3: CASSNVTPLNTGELFF